This T cell receptor beta chain was found in a study of breast tumors, draining lymph nodes, adjacent tissues. Study-level results: The data were judged consistent with most tumor T cells coming from lymph node and expanding in tumor. The lymph node origin of tumor T cells was framed as consistent with a hypothesis, not demonstrated.

In TCRdb, the multiplex PCR reads were re-called with MiXCR into one record per CDR3 protein. Of approximately 230,000 distinct CDR3 sequences in the sample, less than 35% are singletons; the top ten hold 3.6%. Breast cancer patients provided tissue from their axillary draining lymph nodes. This clonotype has more than one count but fewer than ten. Antigen specificity is unknown. The sequence came from a female donor with breast cancer. Some clones in this sample may be carry-over from other donors' samples. Material for sequencing was axillary lymph node tissue.

The CDR3 loop reads CASSLGGWRETQYF. CDR3 bases: TGCGCCAGCAGCTTAGGGGGCTGGAGAGAGACCCAGTACTTC. The V gene is TRBV5-1, the J gene TRBJ2-5; 7 nucleotides agree with TRBD1. The CDR3 is made up of 14 amino acids. Germline-derived CDR1 and CDR2 are SGHRS and YFSETQ. The V segment lost 2 bases and the J segment 4 bases; nucleotides outside the gene matches: 5.